The rows below give T cell receptor beta chains drawn from one sample of a study of tumor-infiltrating lymphocytes in primary liver carcinoma. TCRdb used MiXCR to reprocess the multiplex PCR reads, holding one entry per CDR3 protein. The sample consists of some 320,000 distinct CDR3 sequences, approximately 60% of them appearing once. The material sequenced was peripheral blood. The receptors were gathered from a man in his forties with primary liver carcinoma and hepatitis B virus infection. The conserved cysteine and the conserved F or W are not part of the CDR3 here. Clone size appears in some rows only: once, few, many, or a class for an expanded clone.

NA,TRBJ2-3,TRBV30,AWGLAATDTQY
NA,TRBJ2-1,TRBV13,ASSPGGGSVTEQF
few,TRBJ2-3,TRBV10-3,AIARGVTNTQY
few,TRBJ1-2,TRBV5-1,ATYFDVFYGYT
many,TRBJ1-6,TRBV4-1,ASSQDERSPLH
NA,TRBJ1-1,TRBV6-1,ASSLHGRGTEAF
NA,TRBJ2-2,TRBV29-1,SVTDTEELF
many,TRBJ2-6,TRBV11-2,ASSFGAARLSGANVLT
NA,TRBJ1-6,TRBV4-1,PSSQVEGESSLH
once,TRBJ2-7,TRBV11-2,ASSLDLASGKVNGQY
NA,TRBJ2-7,TRBV4-1,VSSQGGGRSYEQY
once,TRBJ1-4,TRBV12-3/TRBV12-4,ASNLFGTGGEKLF
NA,TRBJ1-1,TRBV30,AWRTTTTKAF
NA,TRBJ2-5,TRBV5-5,ASIMTLRETQC
few,TRBJ2-1,TRBV4-3,ASGQDPRSYNEQF
many,TRBJ2-1,TRBV6-1,ASSRAQLAGVEQF
NA,TRBJ2-7,TRBV28,ASNEGDQRREQY
NA,TRBJ1-1,TRBV5-4,ASSFLDRGRTEAF
few,TRBJ1-5,TRBV6-2/TRBV6-3,ASSNSIRTHGSQPQH
NA,TRBJ1-1,TRBV4-2,ASSHERRIGGGMNTEAF
NA,NA,TRBV5-4,ASSLAGDYEQF
NA,TRBJ2-3,TRBV5-6,ASSVYGTSVRTDTQY
many,TRBJ1-3,TRBV29-1,SVEVLSGNTIY
NA,TRBJ2-1,TRBV11-1,ASSKTRTNSFNEQF
medium-sized,TRBJ1-5,TRBV6-1,ASSEAGHPNQPQH
many,TRBJ2-7,TRBV6-5,ASSLRTSGSRDEQY